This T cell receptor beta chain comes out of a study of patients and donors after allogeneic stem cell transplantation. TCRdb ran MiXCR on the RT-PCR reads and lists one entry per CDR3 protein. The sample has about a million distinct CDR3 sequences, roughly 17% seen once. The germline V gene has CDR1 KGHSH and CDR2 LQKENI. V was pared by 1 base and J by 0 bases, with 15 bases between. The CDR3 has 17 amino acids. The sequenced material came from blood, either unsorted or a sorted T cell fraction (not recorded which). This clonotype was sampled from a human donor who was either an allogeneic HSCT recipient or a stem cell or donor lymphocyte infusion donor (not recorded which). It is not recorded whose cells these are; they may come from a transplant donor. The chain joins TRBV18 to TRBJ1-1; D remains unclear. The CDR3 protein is CASSPQFGHLLNTEAFF. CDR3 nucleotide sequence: TGTGCCAGCTCACCACAGTTCGGGCACCTCTTGAACACTGAAGCTTTCTTT.